The T cell receptor beta chain under discussion was sequenced for a study of CD8+CD57+ T cells in acquired aplastic anemia. Overall study context: Recorded DNA amounts for sorted CD4+ and CD8+ cells had an average of 3.2 ug. Findings and limits, study-wide: Nearly 30 CD8+ CDR3 sequences were shared between patients and controls. Patients showed no significant difference from controls in CD8+ Simpson's diversity.

The authors sequenced patients whose flow cytometry had shown CD8+CD57+ cell expansion. Severe acquired aplastic anemia was present in all patients. The CDR3 contains 14 residues. Germline V gene data show CDR1 as DFQATT and CDR2 as SNEGSKA (reference sequence). V was clipped by 0 bases and J by 4 bases, with 10 bases between them. As concerns this clonotype: What it binds is unknown.

Genomic DNA, the template, was used for profiling of the TCR beta VDJ and CDR3. TCRdb independently ran MiXCR on the reads; one entry per CDR3 protein. The sample includes approximately 220,000 distinct CDR3 sequences, 47% of them seen just once. The sample was sorted CD4+, CD8+, or CD8+CD57+ T cells (not recorded which) from PBMCs. The receptor was derived from a human donor with aplastic anemia. The V gene is TRBV20-1, the J gene TRBJ2-1; D might be TRBD1 or TRBD2, each matching 5 bases. CDR3 bases: TGCAGTGCTAGAGATCTCGGGGCGTACAATGAGCAGTTCTTC. Its protein product is CSARDLGAYNEQFF.